The rows below give T cell receptor beta chains drawn from one sample of a study of T cells in localized non-small cell lung cancer. The method was immunoSEQ multiplex PCR; TCRdb's version includes in-frame clones alone and lacks a portion of them. Altogether around 35,000 clones are present, 85% to 95% being singletons, with the ten largest covering 7.9%. Sequences were derived from peripheral blood, sampled before any cancer treatment. These receptors were obtained from a female donor older than 55 with stage I lung adenocarcinoma. Each CDR3 is given with its conserved first and last residue. Fields, in order: J gene, clone size, V gene, D gene, CDR3 protein, CDR3 DNA. A D gene is named only where the DNA matches it firmly. Clone size, where shown, is once, few, many, or a class for clones that have expanded.

>TRBJ1-2|.|TRBV7-2|.
CASSLDFSRVVGYTF
TGTGCCAGCAGCTTAGATTTTTCCAGGGTAGTGGGCTACACCTTC
>TRBJ1-5|.|TRBV10-3|.
CAISADSKNQPQHF
TGTGCCATCAGTGCAGACAGTAAGAATCAGCCCCAGCATTTT
>TRBJ1-5|.|TRBV6-5|.
CASRGQGTEYQPQHF
TGTGCCAGCAGAGGTCAGGGAACTGAGTATCAGCCCCAGCATTTT
>TRBJ1-1|.|TRBV6-1|.
CASRGNTEAFF
TGTGCCAGCAGGGGGAACACTGAAGCTTTCTTT
>TRBJ1-2|.|TRBV6-5|.
CASSVNYGYTF
TGTGCCAGCAGTGTAAACTATGGCTACACCTTC
>TRBJ2-6|once|TRBV4-3|.
CASSPTKTSQSRANVLTF
TGCGCCAGCAGCCCCACGAAAACGTCACAAAGTCGGGCCAACGTCCTGACTTTC
>TRBJ2-3|once|TRBV7-6|TRBD2
CASSPRTSGSTDTQYF
TGTGCCAGCAGCCCACGGACTAGCGGGTCCACAGATACGCAGTATTTT
>TRBJ1-3|.|TRBV7-9|.
CASSLEWSSGNTIYF
TGTGCCAGCAGCTTAGAATGGTCCTCTGGAAACACCATATATTTT
>TRBJ1-1|.|TRBV18|.
CASSRKTGINTEAFF
TGTGCCAGCTCCCGCAAAACAGGGATAAACACTGAAGCTTTCTTT
>TRBJ1-1|.|TRBV11-3|.
CASSLDGTDTEAFF
TGTGCCAGCAGCTTAGATGGGACGGACACTGAAGCTTTCTTT
>TRBJ2-2|.|TRBV7-7|TRBD2
CASSLAAGRRTGELFF
TGTGCCAGCAGCTTAGCAGCGGGAAGGCGCACCGGGGAGCTGTTTTTT
>TRBJ2-7|.|TRBV7-2|.
CASSLAWSVVSSYEQYF
TGTGCCAGCAGCTTAGCCTGGAGCGTGGTGAGCTCCTACGAGCAGTACTTC
>TRBJ2-1|once|TRBV18|.
CASSPPEAGNYNEQFF
TGTGCCAGCTCACCACCGGAGGCGGGGAACTACAATGAGCAGTTCTTC
>TRBJ2-6|.|TRBV6-5|.
CASRIQLSGANVLTF
TGTGCCAGCAGAATACAGCTCTCTGGGGCCAACGTCCTGACTTTC
>TRBJ1-1|.|TRBV11-2|.
CASSPSIANTEAFF
TGTGCCAGCAGCCCCTCCATAGCGAACACTGAAGCTTTCTTT
>TRBJ2-1|.|TRBV7-2|TRBD2
CASRPGGRYNEQFF
TGTGCCAGCAGGCCGGGGGGAAGATACAATGAGCAGTTCTTC
>TRBJ2-3|.|TRBV5-1|.
CASSLGGAGHGMITDTQYF
TGCGCCAGCAGCTTGGGAGGGGCAGGCCACGGTATGATCACGGATACGCAGTATTTT
>TRBJ1-6|.|TRBV9|TRBD1
CASSVEPGQPNSPLHF
TGTGCCAGCAGCGTAGAGCCGGGACAGCCTAATTCACCCCTCCACTTT
>TRBJ2-1|.|TRBV6-4|TRBD2
CASSGKRTSGSGEQFF
TGTGCCAGCAGTGGCAAGAGGACTAGCGGGAGTGGTGAGCAGTTCTTC
>TRBJ2-1|once|TRBV18|.
CASSPLAGSYNEQFF
TGTGCCAGCTCACCGCTGGCGGGTTCCTACAATGAGCAGTTCTTC
>TRBJ1-3|.|TRBV27|.
CASSPRQDLIFFGNTIYF
TGTGCCAGCAGTCCGAGACAGGATTTAATATTTTTTGGAAACACCATATATTTT
>TRBJ1-1|.|TRBV27|.
CASTMRSSSNTEAFF
TGTGCCAGCACAATGAGGAGCTCCTCGAACACTGAAGCTTTCTTT
>TRBJ2-6|.|TRBV19|TRBD1
CASMTGGSGANVLTF
TGTGCCTCAATGACAGGGGGCTCTGGGGCCAACGTCCTGACTTTC
>TRBJ2-4|.|TRBV28|TRBD2
CASRSGLAGVAGKNIQYF
TGTGCCAGCAGATCCGGACTAGCGGGGGTAGCGGGCAAAAACATTCAGTACTTC
>TRBJ1-4|.|TRBV5-1|TRBD1
CASSRDRPATNEKLFF
TGCGCCAGCAGCAGGGACAGACCCGCAACTAATGAAAAACTGTTTTTT
>TRBJ2-3|.|TRBV19|TRBD2
CASSISGRAHDTQYF
TGTGCCAGTAGTATTAGCGGGAGGGCCCACGATACGCAGTATTTT